This TCR beta chain was recorded in a study of CXCR3-negative and CXCR3-positive naive CD8 T cells. Findings of the study overall: Partial loss of CXCR3 expression followed cryopreservation; most assays used fresh PBMCs. It was found that naive subsets had comparable surface CD5, and TCR strength was inferred from TRB CDR3 properties. The study found comparably high diversity in both naive subsets and much lower diversity in memory CD8+ cells. Naive cells used TRBV-TRBJ genes in much the same way whether CXCR3-negative or CXCR3-positive; memory cells did not.

Per germline, CDR1 SEHNR and CDR2 FQNEAQ (reference sequence). CDR3 size: 16 residues. Notes on this clonotype: Its antigen is not known.

Libraries were UMI-labeled 5' RACE TRB cDNA. From its re-call of the 5' RACE reads, TCRdb lists each CDR3 protein once, without DNA. The sample has about 48,000 distinct CDR3 sequences. J is TRBJ1-2 and V is TRBV7-9; TCRdb indicates TRBD1, and absent DNA this call remains unverified. The sequencing input was memory CD8+ T cells from blood. The TCR originated in a human donor in good health. Some clones in this sample may be carry-over from other donors' samples. The CDR3 is CASSPAGTPILRGYTF.